A selection of T cell receptor beta chains follows, all from one sample in a study of CD4 T cells in relation to SARS-CoV-2 and coronaviruses. Their cognate antigens are unknown. Repertoires were generated with immunoSEQ multiplex PCR, while TCRdb's copy carries only in-frame clones and drops some. The table has some 37,000 clones, 77% seen once. What was sequenced was memory CD4+ T cells from PBMCs, cultured in vitro. These receptors were obtained from an adult with COVID-19. Each CDR3 is given with its conserved first and last residue. D genes are given only for firm matches. Clone size, where shown, is once, few, many, or a class for clones that have expanded.

v_call,clone_size,d_call,j_call,cdr3_nt,cdr3_aa
TRBV3-1/TRBV3-2,few,.,TRBJ1-3,TGTGCCAGCAGCCAAGCGACAAACACCATATATTTT,CASSQATNTIYF
TRBV7-2,.,.,TRBJ1-2,TGTGCCAGCAGCTTAGATGTCGGGGGCTACACCTTC,CASSLDVGGYTF
TRBV7-9,.,.,TRBJ1-2,TGTGCCAGCAGCCCAGGGTCTACATTACGGGGTCTTGGCTACACCTTC,CASSPGSTLRGLGYTF
TRBV19,.,TRBD1,TRBJ1-5,TGTGCCAGTAGGGACAGGACTAGCAATCAGCCCCAGCATTTT,CASRDRTSNQPQHF
TRBV5-5,once,TRBD1,TRBJ1-1,TGTGCCAGCAGCCCAGGGGGCGCCTTTAGAAACACTGAAGCTTTCTTT,CASSPGGAFRNTEAFF
TRBV29-1,.,.,TRBJ2-1,TGCAGCGTTGATCCAGATTACAATGAGCAGTTCTTC,CSVDPDYNEQFF
TRBV11-2,.,TRBD1,TRBJ2-3,TGTGCCAGCAGCCCCGGACAGGGGAAGGGCACAGATACGCAGTATTTT,CASSPGQGKGTDTQYF
TRBV28,.,TRBD1,TRBJ2-1,TGTGCCAGCAGTTTCCACGGACAGGACATACCCTACAATGAGCAGTTCTTC,CASSFHGQDIPYNEQFF
TRBV9,few,.,TRBJ2-3,TGTGCCAGCAGCGGGGGAGTAGCCGCAGATACGCAGTATTTT,CASSGGVAADTQYF
TRBV20-1,.,.,TRBJ1-4,TGCAGTGCTAGAGGACCGGAAAAACTGTTTTTT,CSARGPEKLFF
TRBV5-6,few,.,TRBJ1-6,TGTGCCAGCAGCTTCGCCCAGTTTTCACCCCTCCACTTT,CASSFAQFSPLHF
TRBV6-5,.,.,TRBJ2-3,TGTGCCAGCAGCGGGACCTTAACCACAGATACGCAGTATTTT,CASSGTLTTDTQYF
TRBV21-1,.,.,TRBJ2-3,TGTGCCAGCAGCAAATTGGGCATCGGTGGCCCGTTATACCGCACAGATACGCAGTATTTT,CASSKLGIGGPLYRTDTQYF
TRBV7-9,.,.,TRBJ2-2,TGTGCCAGCGAGATAATACATCCCGGGGAGCTGTTTTTT,CASEIIHPGELFF
TRBV30,.,.,TRBJ2-3,TGTGCCTGGACCTCCTATAGCACAGATACGCAGTATTTT,CAWTSYSTDTQYF
TRBV9,.,TRBD2,TRBJ2-3,TGTGCCAGCAGCGTAGTGGCCTTAGCGGGAGGTGATACGCAGTATTTT,CASSVVALAGGDTQYF
TRBV7-2,few,.,TRBJ1-1,TGTGCCAGCAGCTGGACGCCCGGGGACACTGAAGCTTTCTTT,CASSWTPGDTEAFF
TRBV5-5,once,.,TRBJ2-7,TGTGCCAGCAGCCAGGGACCTTATTACGAGCAGTACTTC,CASSQGPYYEQYF
TRBV9,few,.,TRBJ2-1,TGTGCCAGCAGCGTGGGGCCTAGCTACGGCAATGAGCAGTTCTTC,CASSVGPSYGNEQFF
TRBV21-1,.,.,TRBJ2-7,TGTGCCAGCAGCAAATTGGAAGGGTACGAGCAGTACTTC,CASSKLEGYEQYF
TRBV28,.,.,TRBJ1-5,TGTGCCAGCAGGATCATTGAACAGCCCCAGCATTTT,CASRIIEQPQHF
TRBV5-1,.,.,TRBJ1-3,TGCGCCAGCAGCTTGGGGAGTGAGGGAAACACCATATATTTT,CASSLGSEGNTIYF
TRBV5-1,.,TRBD1,TRBJ2-1,TGCGCCAGCAGCACCGGGACAGGGGGCAATGAGCAGTTCTTC,CASSTGTGGNEQFF
TRBV28,.,TRBD1,TRBJ2-5,TGTGCCAGCAGCCGGGACAGCCTGAGTGAGACCCAGTACTTC,CASSRDSLSETQYF
TRBV6-6,.,.,TRBJ2-7,TGTGCCAGCAGCGACAAGCCCTACGAGCAGTACTTC,CASSDKPYEQYF
TRBV18,.,.,TRBJ2-4,TGTGCCAGCTCACCACTAACACCGACCCTGGGGAACATTCAGTACTTC,CASSPLTPTLGNIQYF
TRBV6-1,few,TRBD2,TRBJ2-3,TGTGCCAGCAGTGAATTGAGGGGAGGGCCAGATACGCAGTATTTT,CASSELRGGPDTQYF
TRBV18,.,.,TRBJ2-4,TGTGCCAGCTCACCAAGGCAGGAGGGGAAAAACATTCAGTACTTC,CASSPRQEGKNIQYF
TRBV28,.,TRBD1,TRBJ1-2,TGTGCCAGCAGTACCTCCGAGACAGGGTTAGGTGGCTACACCTTC,CASSTSETGLGGYTF
TRBV6-5,.,.,TRBJ2-2,TGTGCCAGCAGTTACCCAGGGGAAGGAACCGGGGAGCTGTTTTTT,CASSYPGEGTGELFF
TRBV7-9,.,.,TRBJ2-5,TGTGCCAGCAGCTTAGGGGCAGGGGGGTTACAAGAGACCCAGTACTTC,CASSLGAGGLQETQYF
TRBV5-1,few,TRBD1,TRBJ2-5,TGCGCCAGTACCCGCGGACAGGGACAAGAGACCCAGTACTTC,CASTRGQGQETQYF
TRBV10-3,.,TRBD1,TRBJ2-5,TGTGCCAGCACAGGGGGCCGGGGAGAGACCCAGTACTTC,CASTGGRGETQYF
TRBV12-3/TRBV12-4,.,.,TRBJ2-7,TGTGCCAGCAGCACCCTAAGGGGCCACGAGCAGTACTTC,CASSTLRGHEQYF
TRBV29-1,.,.,TRBJ1-3,TGCAGCGTCAGAGACTCTGGAAACACCATATATTTT,CSVRDSGNTIYF
TRBV7-2,.,.,TRBJ1-6,TGTGCCAGCAGCTTGGAGGGAACCCCCTATAATTCACCCCTCCACTTT,CASSLEGTPYNSPLHF
TRBV2,.,.,TRBJ2-7,TGTGCCAGCAGTGAATCCCTTGTGGTGACCTACGAGCAGTACTTC,CASSESLVVTYEQYF
TRBV25-1,.,.,TRBJ2-5,TGTGCCAGCAGTGCCCAAGAGACCCAGTACTTC,CASSAQETQYF
TRBV2,.,.,TRBJ2-7,TGTGCCAGCAGTGACTCCAGCGGTTTTTACGAGCAGTACTTC,CASSDSSGFYEQYF
TRBV10-3,.,.,TRBJ1-5,TGTGCCATCAGCCCTTATAGCAATCAGCCCCAGCATTTT,CAISPYSNQPQHF
TRBV27,.,.,TRBJ1-1,TGTGCCAGCAGTTTACGGGGATTGAACACTGAAGCTTTCTTT,CASSLRGLNTEAFF
TRBV2,.,.,TRBJ1-4,TGTGCCAGCAGCCCCCGCCCCCGGGACTCAAAGAGTGAAAAACTGTTTTTT,CASSPRPRDSKSEKLFF
TRBV11-3,.,.,TRBJ1-1,TGTGCCAGCAGCAAAGGACAGTTCACTGAAGCTTTCTTT,CASSKGQFTEAFF
TRBV6-2/TRBV6-3,.,.,TRBJ1-1,TGTGCCAGCAGTCCGCGACGGGAAAACACTGAAGCTTTCTTT,CASSPRRENTEAFF
TRBV9,.,.,TRBJ2-1,TGTGCCAGCAATGAGGGGATATTATACAATGAGCAGTTCTTC,CASNEGILYNEQFF
TRBV5-4,.,.,TRBJ2-6,TGTGCCAGCAGCTTGAGTATCTCTGGGGCCAACGTCCTGACTTTC,CASSLSISGANVLTF